The subject of this entry is one TCR beta chain. The antigen remains unidentified. The entry originates in a study of T cell repertoires in cytomegalovirus infection. At the level of the study: Peptides in the study included HLA-C-restricted and HLA-B-restricted CMV epitopes. CMV infection together with matching HLA type was indicated by public TCR beta signatures.

There are 13 residues in the CDR3. Between the trimmed V and J ends, which lost 8 bases and 1 base, there was a span of 11 bases. The germline V gene encodes CDR1 MNHNS and CDR2 SASEGT. Findings and caveats of the study: HLA-C-restricted TCR beta clonotypes specific for CMV led the ex vivo response. There were carriers of CMV plus the relevant HLA, and cumulative public TCR beta family frequency identified them.

TCRdb re-analysed the reads in MiXCR, keeping a single row per CDR3 protein. This table has about half a million distinct CDR3 sequences, 33% appearing once. The sequencing used cultured PBMCs, collected from culture after CMV antigen stimulation. The TCR was taken from a human donor in good health (CMV status not recorded). Some clones in this sample may be carry-over from other donors' samples. This chain uses TRBV6-1 with TRBJ2-5, with D maybe TRBD2 (5 bases). CDR3 DNA sequence: TGTGCCAGCGGCCGAAGCGGCCAAGAGACCCAGTACTTC. It specifies CASGRSGQETQYF.